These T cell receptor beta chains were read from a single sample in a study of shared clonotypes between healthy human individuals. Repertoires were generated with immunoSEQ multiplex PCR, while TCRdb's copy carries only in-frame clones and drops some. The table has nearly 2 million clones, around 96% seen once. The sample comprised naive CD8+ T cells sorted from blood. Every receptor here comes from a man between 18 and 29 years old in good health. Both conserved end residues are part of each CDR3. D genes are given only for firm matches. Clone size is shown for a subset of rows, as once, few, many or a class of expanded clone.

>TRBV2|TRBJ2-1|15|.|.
CASSALASSYNEQFF
TGTGCCAGCAGTGCGCTAGCATCTTCCTACAATGAGCAGTTCTTC
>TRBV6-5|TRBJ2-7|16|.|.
CASSYSTGEAVYEQYF
TGTGCCAGCAGTTACTCTACAGGGGAGGCCGTGTACGAGCAGTACTTC
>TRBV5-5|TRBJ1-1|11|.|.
CASNVNTEAFF
TGTGCCAGCAATGTGAACACTGAAGCTTTCTTT
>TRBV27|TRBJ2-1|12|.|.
CASSFGPNEQFF
TGTGCCAGCAGTTTTGGCCCCAATGAGCAGTTCTTC
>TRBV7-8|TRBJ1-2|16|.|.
CASSSERGASSYGYTF
TGTGCCAGCAGCTCAGAGAGGGGGGCATCTAGCTATGGCTACACCTTC
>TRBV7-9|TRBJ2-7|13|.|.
CASTGRGRDEQYF
TGTGCCAGCACGGGACGGGGCCGGGATGAGCAGTACTTC
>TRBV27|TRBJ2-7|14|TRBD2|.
CASSSSGGPDEQYF
TGTGCCAGCAGTTCATCGGGAGGGCCCGACGAGCAGTACTTC
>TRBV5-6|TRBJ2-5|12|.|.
CASTADSETQYF
TGTGCCAGCACCGCGGACAGTGAGACCCAGTACTTC
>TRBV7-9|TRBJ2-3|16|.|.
CASTLPEQATTDTQYF
TGTGCCAGCACCCTACCCGAACAGGCTACCACAGATACGCAGTATTTT
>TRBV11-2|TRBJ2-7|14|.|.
CASSFGGNAYEQYF
TGTGCCAGCAGCTTTGGCGGGAATGCCTACGAGCAGTACTTC
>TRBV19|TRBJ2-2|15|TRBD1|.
CASNSGTENTGELFF
TGTGCCAGTAATTCCGGGACAGAGAACACCGGGGAGCTGTTTTTT
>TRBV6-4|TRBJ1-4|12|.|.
CASSVIVEKLFF
TGTGCCAGCAGTGTAATTGTAGAAAAACTGTTTTTT
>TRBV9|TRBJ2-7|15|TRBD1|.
CASSPSGQGTYEQYF
TGTGCCAGCAGCCCCTCGGGACAGGGAACCTACGAGCAGTACTTC
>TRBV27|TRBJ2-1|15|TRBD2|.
CASSILAGANNEQFF
TGTGCCAGCAGCATACTAGCGGGAGCTAACAATGAGCAGTTCTTC
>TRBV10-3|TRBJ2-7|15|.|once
CAISESATSSYEQYF
TGTGCCATCAGTGAGTCAGCGACTAGCTCCTACGAGCAGTACTTC
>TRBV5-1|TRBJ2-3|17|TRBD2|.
CASSFPTAREFTDTQYF
TGCGCCAGCAGCTTCCCTACCGCGCGGGAGTTCACAGATACGCAGTATTTT
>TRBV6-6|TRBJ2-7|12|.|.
CASSYPGSEQYF
TGTGCCAGCAGTTACCCGGGTAGCGAGCAGTACTTC
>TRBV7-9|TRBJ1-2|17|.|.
CASSLEEGGWRFYGYTF
TGTGCCAGCAGCTTAGAAGAGGGGGGATGGAGGTTCTATGGCTACACCTTC
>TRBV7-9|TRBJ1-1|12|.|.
CASSPDNTEAFF
TGTGCCAGCAGCCCGGATAACACTGAAGCTTTCTTT
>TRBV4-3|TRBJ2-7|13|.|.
CASSQYVAYEQYF
TGCGCCAGCAGCCAATACGTCGCCTACGAGCAGTACTTC
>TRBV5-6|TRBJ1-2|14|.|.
CASSLGIDNYGYTF
TGTGCCAGCAGCTTGGGTATAGATAACTATGGCTACACCTTC
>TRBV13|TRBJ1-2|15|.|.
CASSAAVGLLYGYTF
TGTGCCAGCAGCGCGGCGGTGGGACTTCTCTATGGCTACACCTTC
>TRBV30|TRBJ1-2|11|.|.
CAWSAGCGYTF
TGTGCCTGGAGTGCCGGCTGTGGCTACACCTTC
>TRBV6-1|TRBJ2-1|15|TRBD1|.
CASSEGQETYNEQFF
TGTGCCAGCAGTGAGGGACAGGAGACCTACAATGAGCAGTTCTTC
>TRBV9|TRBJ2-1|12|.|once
CASAWGENEQFF
TGTGCCAGCGCCTGGGGGGAAAATGAGCAGTTCTTC
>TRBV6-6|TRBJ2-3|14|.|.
CFRKAVPAGDTQYF
TGTTTCCGAAAAGCGGTCCCCGCCGGAGATACGCAGTATTTT
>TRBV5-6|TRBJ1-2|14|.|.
CASSSDTATYGYTF
TGTGCCAGCAGCTCGGACACCGCCACCTATGGCTACACCTTC
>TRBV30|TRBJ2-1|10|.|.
CAQGENEQFF
TGTGCCCAAGGGGAGAATGAGCAGTTCTTC
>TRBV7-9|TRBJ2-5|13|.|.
CASSEINQETQYF
TGTGCCAGCAGCGAGATAAATCAAGAGACCCAGTACTTC
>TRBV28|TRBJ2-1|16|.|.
CASSLFRDPSYNEQFF
TGTGCCAGCAGTCTATTCCGGGACCCGTCCTACAATGAGCAGTTCTTC
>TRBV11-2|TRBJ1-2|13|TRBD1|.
CASSLGTGYGYTF
TGTGCCAGCAGCTTAGGGACAGGGTATGGCTACACCTTC
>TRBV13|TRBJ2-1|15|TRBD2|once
CASSLGGGRPNEQFF
TGTGCCAGCAGCTTAGGCGGCGGGAGGCCCAATGAGCAGTTCTTC
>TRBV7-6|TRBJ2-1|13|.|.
CASSLAGSDVQFF
TGTGCCAGCAGCTTAGCAGGGAGTGATGTGCAGTTCTTC
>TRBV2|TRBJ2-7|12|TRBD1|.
CAARTGTYEQYF
TGTGCCGCCCGGACAGGAACCTACGAGCAGTACTTC
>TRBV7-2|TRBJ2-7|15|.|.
CASSPFGGGGYEQYF
TGTGCCAGCAGCCCCTTTGGGGGCGGAGGCTACGAGCAGTACTTC
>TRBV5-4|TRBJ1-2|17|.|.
CASSFGEQVIGSGGYTF
TGTGCCAGCAGCTTTGGGGAACAGGTGATTGGAAGTGGTGGCTACACCTTC
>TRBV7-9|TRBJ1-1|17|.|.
CASSLETALYRDTEAFF
TGTGCCAGCAGCTTAGAGACGGCCCTTTACCGGGACACTGAAGCTTTCTTT
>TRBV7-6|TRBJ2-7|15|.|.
CASSLFDPSGAEQYF
TGTGCCAGCAGCTTATTTGACCCCTCCGGCGCCGAGCAGTACTTC
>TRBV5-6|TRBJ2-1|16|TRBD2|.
CASSLALAGPYNEQFF
TGTGCCAGCAGCTTGGCGCTAGCGGGGCCATACAATGAGCAGTTCTTC
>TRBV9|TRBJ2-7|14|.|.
CASSVGPSSYEQYF
TGTGCCAGCAGCGTCGGACCGTCTTCCTACGAGCAGTACTTC
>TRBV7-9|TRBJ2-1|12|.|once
CASSLASNEQFF
TGTGCCAGCAGCCTCGCCAGCAATGAGCAGTTCTTC
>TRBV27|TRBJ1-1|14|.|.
CASSLGLGNTEAFF
TGTGCCAGCAGTTTAGGGTTGGGGAACACTGAAGCTTTCTTT
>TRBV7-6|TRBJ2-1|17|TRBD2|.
CASSATSGGDWYNEQFF
TGTGCCAGCAGCGCTACTAGCGGGGGGGACTGGTACAATGAGCAGTTCTTC
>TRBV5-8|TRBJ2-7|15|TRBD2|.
CASSLGLAGPYEQYF
TGTGCCAGCAGCTTGGGGCTAGCGGGACCCTACGAGCAGTACTTC
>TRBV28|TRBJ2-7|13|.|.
CASSSLLPYEQYF
TGTGCCAGCAGCTCCCTTCTCCCCTACGAGCAGTACTTC
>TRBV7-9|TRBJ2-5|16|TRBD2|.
CASSLNSGGMPGTQYF
TGTGCCAGCAGCTTAAATTCGGGGGGGATGCCAGGAACCCAGTACTTC
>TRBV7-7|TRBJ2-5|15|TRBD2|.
CASSPGLAGAETQYF
TGTGCTAGCAGCCCCGGACTAGCGGGAGCGGAGACCCAGTACTTC
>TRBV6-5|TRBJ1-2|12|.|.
CASSLGGYGYTF
TGTGCCAGCAGCCTAGGAGGATATGGCTACACCTTC
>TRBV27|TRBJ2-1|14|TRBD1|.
CASSDWTGIDEQFF
TGTGCCAGCAGTGATTGGACAGGGATCGATGAGCAGTTCTTC
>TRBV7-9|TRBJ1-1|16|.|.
CASSLVLVAGDTEAFF
TGTGCCAGCAGCTTAGTATTGGTAGCGGGTGACACTGAAGCTTTCTTT
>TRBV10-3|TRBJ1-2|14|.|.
CAMEAGIRDYGYTF
TGTGCCATGGAGGCTGGAATAAGAGACTATGGCTACACCTTC
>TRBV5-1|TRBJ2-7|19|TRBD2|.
CASSSVPGLAGEIFYEQYF
TGCGCCAGCAGCTCAGTTCCGGGACTAGCGGGAGAAATATTCTACGAGCAGTACTTC
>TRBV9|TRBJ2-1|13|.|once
CASGGSSYNEQFF
TGTGCCAGCGGGGGGTCTTCCTACAATGAGCAGTTCTTC
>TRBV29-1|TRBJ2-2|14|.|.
CSVDSAGDTGELFF
TGCAGCGTTGATTCGGCAGGGGACACCGGGGAGCTGTTTTTT
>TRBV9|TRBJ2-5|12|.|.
CASSSLMGAPNF
TGTGCCAGCAGCTCCCTAATGGGGGCCCCGAACTTC
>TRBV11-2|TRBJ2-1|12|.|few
CASSLVFNEQFF
TGTGCCAGCAGCTTAGTTTTCAATGAGCAGTTCTTC
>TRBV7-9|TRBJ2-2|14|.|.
CASSSDLNTGELFF
TGTGCCAGCAGTTCGGACCTGAACACCGGGGAGCTGTTTTTT
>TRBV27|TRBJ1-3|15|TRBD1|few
CASSTTGGSGNTIYF
TGTGCCAGCAGTACGACAGGGGGCTCTGGAAACACCATATATTTT